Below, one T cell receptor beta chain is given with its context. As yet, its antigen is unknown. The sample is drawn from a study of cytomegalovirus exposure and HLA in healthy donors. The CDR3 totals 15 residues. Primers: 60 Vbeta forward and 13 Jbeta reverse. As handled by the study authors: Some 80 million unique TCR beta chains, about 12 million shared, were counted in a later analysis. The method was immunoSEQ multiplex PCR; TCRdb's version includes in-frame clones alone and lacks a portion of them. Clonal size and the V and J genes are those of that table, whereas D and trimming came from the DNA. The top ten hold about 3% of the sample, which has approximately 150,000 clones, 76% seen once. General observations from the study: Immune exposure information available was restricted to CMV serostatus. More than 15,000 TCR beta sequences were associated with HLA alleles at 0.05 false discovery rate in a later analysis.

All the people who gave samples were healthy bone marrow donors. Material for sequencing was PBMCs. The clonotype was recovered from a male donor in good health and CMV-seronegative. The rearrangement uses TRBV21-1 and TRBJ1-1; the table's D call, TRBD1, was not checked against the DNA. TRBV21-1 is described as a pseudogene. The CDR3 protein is CASSKGRYRVTEAFF. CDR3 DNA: TGTGCCAGCAGCAAAGGCCGGTACAGGGTCACTGAAGCTTTCTTT.